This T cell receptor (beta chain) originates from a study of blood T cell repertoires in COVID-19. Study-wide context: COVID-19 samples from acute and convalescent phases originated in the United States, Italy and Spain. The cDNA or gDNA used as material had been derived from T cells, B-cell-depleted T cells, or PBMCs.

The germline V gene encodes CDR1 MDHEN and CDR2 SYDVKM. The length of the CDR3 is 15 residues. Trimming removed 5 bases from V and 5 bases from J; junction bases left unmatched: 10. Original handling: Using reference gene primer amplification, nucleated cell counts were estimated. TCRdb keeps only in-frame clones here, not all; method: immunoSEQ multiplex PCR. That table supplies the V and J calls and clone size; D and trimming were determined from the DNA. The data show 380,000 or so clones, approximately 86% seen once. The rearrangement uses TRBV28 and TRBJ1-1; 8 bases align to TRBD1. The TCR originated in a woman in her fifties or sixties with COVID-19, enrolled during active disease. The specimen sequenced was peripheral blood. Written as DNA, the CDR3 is TGTGCCAGCAGTGCCGCCGACAGGGGTCGAACTGAAGCTTTCTTT. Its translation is CASSAADRGRTEAFF. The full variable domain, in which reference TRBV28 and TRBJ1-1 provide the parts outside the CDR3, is DVKVTQSSRYLVKRTGEKVFLECVQDMDHENMFWYRQDPGLGLRLIYFSYDVKMKEKGDIPEGYSVSREKKERFSLILESASTNQTSMYLCASSAADRGRTEAFFGQGTRLTVV.